These 22 T cell receptor beta chains were sequenced from one sample in a study of T cells in Graves' hyperthyroidism and ophthalmopathy. TCR beta CDR3 regions were amplified from RNA transcripts. First-round RT-PCR with HTBI primers amplified the TCR CDR3 region. TCRdb ran MiXCR on the multiplex PCR reads and lists one entry per CDR3 protein. The sample has about 380,000 distinct CDR3 sequences; approximately 13% are singletons. The sequencing sample was made of blood. The receptors were sampled from a man aged 30-40 years with Graves' hyperthyroidism that later progressed to Graves' ophthalmopathy.

This clonotype was counted at least ten times. The chain recombines TRBV27 with TRBJ2-7, with a weak D call TRBD2 (6 bases). CDR1 is MNHEY, CDR2 SMNVEV, per germline (reference sequence). There are 14 residues in the CDR3. V was shortened by 5 bases and J by 3 bases, with 14 bases between the two germline ends. The CDR3 nucleotides are TGTGCCAGCAGTCTGCAGGGAGGAGGCTACGAGCAGTACTTC. This encodes CASSLQGGGYEQYF.

This clonotype showed up just a few times. This chain connects TRBV5-4 to TRBJ2-7, with D unclear. Germline CDR1 SGHNT, CDR2 YYREEE (reference sequence). The V gene lost 1 base and the J gene lost 2 bases, with 7 bases spanning the gap. The CDR3 has 13 residues. CDR3 sequence (DNA): TGTGCCAGCAGCTTGAACGTGGCCTACGAGCAGTACTTC. Amino acid sequence: CASSLNVAYEQYF.

This clonotype occurred many times. The chain carries TRBV11-3 and TRBJ2-7; 7 nucleotides line up with TRBD2. Germline V gives CDR1 SGHNT, CDR2 YENEEA. This CDR3 is built from 14 residues. V lost 4 bases, J lost 2 bases, and 5 bases stayed unmatched. In DNA, the CDR3 is TGTGCCAGCAGCTCGAGCGGGAACGCCTACGAGCAGTACTTC. Translated, it gives CASSSSGNAYEQYF.

This clonotype was observed many times. The CDR3 nucleotides are TGTGCCAGCAGCTTTGCTGGGGGCGGCTATAATTCACCCCTCCACTTT. Protein product: CASSFAGGGYNSPLHF. This sequence joins TRBV7-9 and TRBJ1-6; maybe TRBD1 (6 bases). The CDR3 is 16 residues long. Germline lookup yields CDR1 SEHNR and CDR2 FQNEAQ (reference sequence). With 3 bases removed from V and 3 bases from J, the gap between germline ends came to 12 bases.

This clonotype was detected only once. The gene calls are TRBV10-3 and TRBJ1-2; D gene unclear. The ends were cut back, 0 bases at V and 8 bases at J, with 13 bases in the middle. Germline loops: CDR1 ENHRY, CDR2 SYGVKD. The CDR3 totals 14 residues. CDR3 loop: CAISESKGELGYTF. The CDR3 DNA follows: TGTGCCATCAGTGAGTCGAAAGGAGAACTGGGCTACACCTTC.

This clonotype was seen at least ten times. The chain recombines TRBV12-5 with TRBJ1-1; D is perhaps TRBD1 (6 bases). Germline CDR1 is LGHNT and CDR2 is FRNRAP. The CDR3 consists of 18 residues. V lost 0 bases and J lost 0, with 17 bases in between. CDR3 sequence: CASGLVRGGGTMNTEAFF. The CDR3, as DNA: TGTGCTAGTGGTTTGGTACGGGGGGGGGGGACAATGAACACTGAAGCTTTCTTT.

The V call is TRBV16, the J call TRBJ2-1, with D possibly being TRBD2 (5 bases). The CDR3 is 14 residues long. Germline V gives CDR1 KGHSY, CDR2 FQNENV. Trimming removed 0 bases at V and 9 bases at J, with 12 bases between. CDR3 protein: CASSQSGVRVEQFF. CDR3 nucleotide sequence: TGTGCCAGCAGCCAATCTGGGGTGAGGGTTGAGCAGTTCTTC.

This clonotype has at least ten counts. The V and J genes are TRBV11-2 and TRBJ2-7, with 9 bases aligning to TRBD2. V lost 0 bases and J lost 9; bases outside the gene matches: 3. CDR3 length: 13 residues. The germline gives CDR1 SGHAT, CDR2 FQNNGV. The CDR3 region is CASSLEAAGGQYF. The DNA for the CDR3 is TGTGCCAGCAGCTTAGAGGCAGCGGGGGGGCAGTACTTC.

The V call is TRBV7-9, the J call TRBJ1-3, with D possibly TRBD1 on 5 matching bases. Trimming shortened V by 7 bases and J by 0 bases, and 13 bases separated the two germline ends. This CDR3 is built from 15 residues. Germline CDR1 SEHNR, CDR2 FQNEAQ (reference sequence). In DNA form, the CDR3 reads TGTGCCAGCACTCCGGGACCAAGCTCTGGAAACACCATATATTTT. Translating it yields CASTPGPSSGNTIYF.

This clonotype was observed at least ten times. The chain links TRBV15 to TRBJ1-1; no definite D call. Deletions cut 6 bases from V and 5 bases from J, with 10 bases between. The CDR3 consists of 12 residues. Germline V gene lookup returns CDR1 LNHNV and CDR2 YYDKDF (reference sequence). The CDR3 is CATSRRETEAFF. The CDR3 DNA reads TGTGCCACCAGTCGGAGGGAAACTGAAGCTTTCTTT.

Many counts were recorded for this clonotype. The gene calls are TRBV2 and TRBJ2-3; no definite D call. CDR3 length equals 12 residues. Germline lookup yields CDR1 SNHLY and CDR2 FYNNEI. V lost 5 bases and J lost 4, with 7 bases in between. The DNA for the CDR3 is TGTGCCAGCAGTCCCCTGCCAGATACGCAGTATTTT. Protein product: CASSPLPDTQYF. Together with reference TRBV2 and TRBJ2-3, the CDR3 gives the full variable domain: EPEVTQTPSHQVTQMGQEVILRCVPISNHLYFYWYRQILGQKVEFLVSFYNNEISEKSEIFDDQFSVERPDGSNFTLKIRSTKLEDSAMYFCASSPLPDTQYFGPGTRLTVL.

V is TRBV7-9 and J is TRBJ1-1; D remains unclear. The CDR3 covers 13 residues. Per germline, CDR1 SEHNR and CDR2 FQNEAQ (reference sequence). V gave up 7 bases and J gave up 3 bases, with 12 bases separating them. CDR3 DNA sequence: TGTGCCAGCACCCTCACAAGGGACACTGAAGCTTTCTTT. Translated: CASTLTRDTEAFF.

This clonotype was observed many times. This chain joins TRBV5-1 and TRBJ2-1; possible D gene TRBD1, 7 bases. The CDR3 loop spans 13 amino acids. Trimming removed 5 bases at V and 9 bases at J, with 15 bases between. Germline CDR1 SGHRS, CDR2 YFSETQ. CDR3 nucleotide sequence: TGCGCCAGCAGTGGGCAGGGGGGAAGTGAGCAGTTCTTC. Its protein is CASSGQGGSEQFF.

The chain uses TRBV7-9 and TRBJ1-3; D is unclear. Trimming took off 3 bases at V and 0 bases at J, with 6 bases between the two ends. The CDR3 is made up of 14 amino acids. Germline CDR1 reads SEHNR; CDR2 reads FQNEAQ (reference sequence). The CDR3: CASSFADSGNTIYF. In DNA form, the CDR3 reads TGTGCCAGCAGCTTCGCTGACTCTGGAAACACCATATATTTT.

The chain employs TRBV5-1 and TRBJ2-5, with D possibly being TRBD2 (6 bases). This CDR3 is built from 16 residues. V was cut by 3 bases and J by 2 bases, with 17 bases left in between. Germline V gene data show CDR1 as SGHRS and CDR2 as YFSETQ. The CDR3 sequence is CASSWIPGLHQETQYF. CDR3 DNA sequence: TGCGCCAGCAGCTGGATTCCGGGACTGCATCAAGAGACCCAGTACTTC.

This clonotype showed up many times. The rearrangement uses TRBV12-3 or TRBV12-4 and TRBJ2-7; D gene unclear. The CDR3 has 13 amino acids. The V end was cut by 4 bases, the J end by 1 base, with 8 bases between. The CDR3: CASSYGGSYEQYF. The CDR3, as DNA: TGTGCCAGCAGTTATGGCGGATCCTACGAGCAGTACTTC.

The table lists this clonotype with many counts. The chain combines TRBV5-6 with TRBJ2-7; 8 bases are a match to TRBD2. Germline V gene lookup returns CDR1 SGHDT and CDR2 YYEEEE. The CDR3 covers 14 residues. J was trimmed by 7 bases and V by 4 bases; bases with no gene match: 10. The CDR3 protein is CASSPRGGSWEQYF. The CDR3 DNA follows: TGTGCCAGCAGCCCTCGGGGGGGGTCGTGGGAGCAGTACTTC.

This clonotype was observed a single time. The genes are TRBV5-1 and TRBJ1-5, with D possibly being TRBD1 (5 bases). The CDR3 runs 16 residues. V was shortened by 0 bases and J by 5 bases, with 15 bases between the two germline ends. Per the germline V gene, CDR1 is SGHRS and CDR2 is YFSETQ. As DNA, the CDR3 is TGCGCCAGCAGCTTGGGTGGAGGGGTAATCGATCAGCCCCAGCATTTT. Protein product: CASSLGGGVIDQPQHF.

This clonotype has at least ten counts. This chain uses TRBV5-1 with TRBJ1-1, with D possibly being TRBD1 (6 bases). CDR1 is SGHRS and CDR2 is YFSETQ in the germline V gene. The CDR3 spans 16 residues. Trimming removed 4 bases from V and 3 bases from J, with 19 bases in between. The CDR3 reads CASSPGAGGGDTEAFF. The DNA for the CDR3 is TGCGCCAGCAGCCCGGGGGCCGGAGGGGGGGACACTGAAGCTTTCTTT.

This clonotype was counted at least ten times. V and J are TRBV11-3 and TRBJ2-5; D may correspond to TRBD1 or TRBD2 (6 bases each). The ends were cut back, 5 bases at V and 2 bases at J, with 15 bases in the middle. Germline V CDR1 and CDR2: SGHNT, YENEEA. CDR3 length: 15 residues. The CDR3 DNA follows: TGTGCCAGCAGCCGGGACGGGGGCCCACAAGAGACCCAGTACTTC. Translation gives CASSRDGGPQETQYF.

This clonotype was recorded many times. The J gene is TRBJ1-6, the V gene TRBV3-1; D not resolved. Germline V gene sequence: CDR1 LGHDT, CDR2 YNNKEL (reference sequence). This CDR3 has 14 amino acids. Trimming removed 1 base at V and 5 bases at J, with 6 bases between. CDR3 DNA sequence: TGTGCCAGCAGCCAAGTACCGGATAATTCACCCCTCCACTTT. It yields the protein CASSQVPDNSPLHF. The entire variable domain, with the rest obtained from reference TRBV3-1 and TRBJ1-6, is as follows: DTAVSQTPKYLVTQMGNDKSIKCEQNLGHDTMYWYKQDSKKFLKIMFSYNNKELIINETVPNRFSPKSPDKAHLNLHINSLELGDSAVYFCASSQVPDNSPLHFGNGTRLTVT.

Only a few counts were recorded for this clonotype. The chain has TRBV9 and TRBJ2-1; the match to TRBD2 covers 9 bases. The CDR3 is 15 amino acids. Per germline, CDR1 SGDLS and CDR2 YYNGEE. Losses at the gene ends were 0 bases for V and 6 bases for J; bases not matched to a gene: 4. CDR3 DNA sequence: TGTGCCAGCAGCGTAGCGCTAGCGGGGTCCAATGAGCAGTTCTTC. Its protein is CASSVALAGSNEQFF.